A single sample is the source of the 14 T cell receptor beta chains below, sequenced in a study of blood T cell repertoires in COVID-19. Produced via immunoSEQ multiplex PCR; TCRdb's table is partial and in-frame only. The top ten hold about 4% of the sample, which has about 250,000 clones, 65% to 80% seen once. Sequenced: peripheral blood. The receptors stem from a woman in her forties with active or convalescent COVID-19.

This clone was detected a few times. The chain has TRBV19 and TRBJ1-4; TRBD1 matches at 10 bases. There are 15 residues in the CDR3. Losses at the gene ends were 2 bases for V and 10 bases for J; bases not matched to a gene: 7. Germline CDR1 and CDR2: LNHDA and SQIVND (reference sequence). CDR3 nucleotides: TGTGCCAGTAGTATACCCTGGACAGGGGGTGGAAAACTGTTTTTT. Translation gives CASSIPWTGGGKLFF.

The genes are TRBV6-1 and TRBJ2-2, with TRBD1 as a possible D gene (5 bases). The ends were cut back, 2 bases at V and 6 bases at J, with 19 bases in the middle. The length of the CDR3 is 17 residues. Germline CDR1 reads MNHNS; CDR2 reads SASEGT. Here the CDR3 reads CASSERWQGERAGELFF. CDR3 DNA: TGTGCCAGCAGTGAACGATGGCAGGGTGAAAGAGCCGGGGAGCTGTTTTTT.

The V and J genes are TRBV5-3 and TRBJ1-5; D is unresolved. TRBV5-3 is noted as an ORF with a role that remains uncertain. With 0 bases removed from V and 0 bases from J, the gap between germline ends came to 7 bases. This CDR3 comprises 15 residues. The CDR3 sequence is CARSLEQLSNQPQHF. CDR3 coding DNA: TGTGCCAGAAGCTTGGAACAGCTTAGCAATCAGCCCCAGCATTTT.

This clone was detected ten times or more. This chain connects TRBV19 to TRBJ1-1; D is unclear. Germline loops: CDR1 LNHDA, CDR2 SQIVND (reference sequence). The V gene lost 8 bases and the J gene lost 5 bases, with 15 bases spanning the gap. This CDR3 contains 13 residues. This CDR3 reads CASGVSTRTEAFF. In DNA, the CDR3 is TGTGCCAGTGGCGTCAGTACGCGGACTGAAGCTTTCTTT. Combining the CDR3 with reference TRBV19 and TRBJ1-1 gives the whole variable domain DGGITQSPKYLFRKEGQNVTLSCEQNLNHDAMYWYRQDPGQGLRLIYYSQIVNDFQKGDIAEGYSVSREKKESFPLTVTSAQKNPTAFYLCASGVSTRTEAFFGQGTRLTVV.

This rearrangement joins TRBV10-3 to TRBJ2-2; TRBD1 matches 7 bases. V shed 6 bases, J shed 6 bases, and the junction held 1 base outside the gene matches. The germline V gene encodes CDR1 ENHRY and CDR2 SYGVKD. This CDR3 contains 12 residues. CDR3 nucleotides: TGTGCCATCAGCGGACAGGCCGGGGAGCTGTTTTTT. Its translation: CAISGQAGELFF.

J is TRBJ1-3 and V is TRBV6-2 or TRBV6-3; 9 bases map to TRBD1. With V trimmed by 6 bases and J by 4 bases, 10 bases remained unmatched. Germline assignment: CDR1 MNHEY and CDR2 SVGEGT. The CDR3 runs 16 residues. As DNA, the CDR3 is TGTGCCAGCAGCCCTGCGGGACAGGGATCCGGAAACACCATATATTTT. Amino acid sequence: CASSPAGQGSGNTIYF.

J is TRBJ1-5 and V is TRBV6-5, with a possible D match to TRBD1 (6 bases). CDR3 size: 14 residues. V was trimmed by 8 bases and J by 3 bases, leaving 14 bases between them. The germline V gene has CDR1 MNHEY and CDR2 SVGAGI. The CDR3 is CASSSGVYNQPQHF. CDR3 sequence (DNA): TGTGCCAGCTCATCAGGGGTTTACAATCAGCCCCAGCATTTT.

The J gene is TRBJ1-2, the V gene TRBV5-4; TRBD1 matches 9 bases. V shed 2 bases and J 8 bases; nucleotides not matched to a gene: 4. The CDR3 consists of 13 residues. CDR1 is SGHNT, CDR2 YYREEE, per germline (reference sequence). The CDR3 DNA follows: TGTGCCAGCAGCTTAGAGACAGGGGGAGGCTACACCTTC. Translating gives CASSLETGGGYTF.

This clone is a singleton in its sample. V usage is TRBV7-8 and J usage is TRBJ1-6, with TRBD1 identical over 7 bases. V gave up 1 base and J gave up 9 bases; unmatched junction bases: 6. The CDR3 consists of 15 residues. Germline V gene lookup returns CDR1 SGHVS and CDR2 FQNEAQ. DNA for the CDR3: TGTGCCAGCAGCTTAGACAGGGGCTCGGGTTCACCCCTCCACTTT. Residues: CASSLDRGSGSPLHF.

This clone appeared once. The chain has TRBV2 and TRBJ2-3, with 8 bases lining up with TRBD1. The CDR3 consists of 14 residues. V shed 6 bases, J shed 5 bases, and the junction held 7 bases outside the gene matches. Germline-derived CDR1 and CDR2 are SNHLY and FYNNEI. In DNA, the CDR3 is TGTGCCAGCAGCCGAGACAGGGGCTTAGATACGCAGTATTTT. Its protein product is CASSRDRGLDTQYF.

The chain recombines TRBV18 with TRBJ1-3; D unclear. The CDR3 has 19 amino acids. V lost 2 bases and J 0 bases, leaving 20 bases between the germline ends. CDR1 is KGHSH, CDR2 LQKENI, per germline. CDR3 sequence reads: CASSPDPGWTPLSGNTIYF. CDR3 DNA sequence: TGTGCCAGCTCACCAGACCCGGGGTGGACCCCTCTCTCTGGAAACACCATATATTTT. Variable domain in full (rest from reference TRBV18 and TRBJ1-3): NAGVMQNPRHLVRRRGQEARLRCSPMKGHSHVYWYRQLPEEGLKFMVYLQKENIIDESGMPKERFSAEFPKEGPSILRIQQVVRGDSAAYFCASSPDPGWTPLSGNTIYFGEGSWLTVV.

This chain connects TRBV20-1 to TRBJ1-4; maybe TRBD1 (6 bases). CDR3 length: 18 residues. The V and J ends lost 3 bases and 0 bases respectively, with 20 bases between them. Germline CDR1 reads DFQATT; CDR2 reads SNEGSKA (reference sequence). CDR3 residues: CSASLGGAIGSTNEKLFF. The DNA for the CDR3 is TGCAGTGCTAGTCTCGGGGGGGCGATCGGTTCAACTAATGAAAAACTGTTTTTT.

This rearrangement joins TRBV19 to TRBJ1-6; tentative D call: TRBD1 (5 bases). CDR1 and CDR2 (germline): LNHDA, SQIVND (reference sequence). The CDR3 is 12 residues long. V lost 1 base and J lost 16, with 11 bases in between. The DNA for the CDR3 is TGTGCCAGTAGTATAGGGGCGGACAAACTCCACTTT. Translating it yields CASSIGADKLHF.

The chain joins TRBV2 to TRBJ2-5, with 9 bases aligning to TRBD2. CDR3 length equals 15 residues. V lost 4 bases to trimming and J lost 4 bases; unmatched junction nucleotides: 7. Germline assignment: CDR1 SNHLY and CDR2 FYNNEI. Here the CDR3 reads CASSVGGGAVETQYF. The DNA of the CDR3 is TGTGCCAGCAGTGTGGGCGGGGGGGCCGTAGAGACCCAGTACTTC.